Presented here are 9 T cell receptor beta chains from one specimen sequenced in a study of T-cell reconstitution after alpha-beta-depleted transplantation in children. The authors prepared the TCRbeta library with unique molecular identifiers. TCRdb independently ran MiXCR on the PCR reads; one entry per CDR3 protein. The repertoire consists of about 210,000 distinct CDR3 sequences, with roughly 18% occurring once and the leading ten covering roughly two fifths. The input for sequencing was PBMCs, mostly from graft donor cells, taken 360 days after TCRalphabeta/CD19-depleted stem cell transplant. The source is a male patient aged 2-15 years who had a stem cell transplant for acute lymphoblastic leukemia, so the T cells may come from the graft donor.

CDR3: CASSPGLLEQFF. The DNA for the CDR3 is TGTGCCAGCAGCCCAGGACTACTTGAGCAGTTCTTC. The chain uses TRBV9 and TRBJ2-1; D possibly corresponds to TRBD2 (6 bases). The CDR3 extends over 12 amino acids. Germline assignment: CDR1 SGDLS and CDR2 YYNGEE. Trimming pared 4 bases from V and 9 bases from J, leaving 11 bases between. Combining the CDR3 with reference TRBV9 and TRBJ2-1 gives the whole variable domain DSGVTQTPKHLITATGQRVTLRCSPRSGDLSVYWYQQSLDQGLQFLIQYYNGEERAKGNILERFSAQQFPDLHSELNLSSLELGDSALYFCASSPGLLEQFFGPGTRLTVL.

This clonotype turned up a few times. The rearrangement joins TRBV12-3 or TRBV12-4 to TRBJ2-1; D unresolved. V was trimmed by 5 bases and J by 4 bases, leaving 9 bases between them. There are 13 residues in the CDR3. The CDR3 sequence: CASSIRAYNEQFF. CDR3 DNA sequence: TGTGCCAGCAGTATACGGGCATACAATGAGCAGTTCTTC.

This clonotype has only a few counts. The rearrangement uses TRBV29-1 and TRBJ1-2, with D uncertain. Deletions cut 5 bases from V and 5 bases from J, with 18 bases between. Germline-derived CDR1 and CDR2 are SQVTM and ANQGSEA. The CDR3 has 14 residues. The CDR3, as DNA: TGCAGCGTTTTCGTACTAGGCCCCCGGTATGGCTACACCTTC. It yields the protein CSVFVLGPRYGYTF.

The rearrangement links TRBV20-1 to TRBJ1-2, with TRBD1 identical over 9 bases. The germline gives CDR1 DFQATT, CDR2 SNEGSKA (reference sequence). The CDR3 contains 12 residues. Losses at the gene ends were 6 bases for V and 8 bases for J; bases not matched to a gene: 7. DNA for the CDR3: TGCAGTGCCGCTTCCGGACAGGGGGGCTACACCTTC. Protein product: CSAASGQGGYTF.

The rearrangement links TRBV4-3 to TRBJ2-1; 9 bases map to TRBD2. J lost 7 bases, V lost 0 bases, and 10 bases had no gene match. This CDR3 spans 17 amino acids. CDR1 is LGHNA and CDR2 is YSLEER in the germline V gene. The CDR3 sequence is CASSQEAGAGGQNEQFF. The CDR3 DNA sequence: TGCGCCAGCAGCCAAGAGGCGGGAGCGGGGGGCCAGAATGAGCAGTTCTTC.

At least ten counts were recorded for this clonotype. The chain uses TRBV7-9 and TRBJ1-1; TRBD1 matches 7 bases. The CDR3 spans 15 residues. Germline trimming cut 5 bases from V and 2 bases from J; bases unmatched to any gene: 8. The germline gives CDR1 SEHNR, CDR2 FQNEAQ (reference sequence). Here the CDR3 reads CASSPSGGLNTEAFF. The CDR3, as DNA: TGTGCCAGCAGCCCATCAGGGGGTTTAAACACTGAAGCTTTCTTT.

This sequence joins TRBV18 and TRBJ2-7; TRBD2 might be the D (5 bases). Between the trimmed V and J ends, which lost 3 bases and 4 bases, there was a span of 16 bases. Per germline, CDR1 KGHSH and CDR2 LQKENI. The CDR3 extends over 15 amino acids. CDR3 in amino acids: CASSPMGRAYYEQYF. CDR3 bases: TGTGCCAGCTCACCGATGGGGAGAGCATATTACGAGCAGTACTTC.

This clonotype was recorded a few times. The chain is built from TRBV9 and TRBJ2-5, with 9 bases lining up with TRBD1. The trim removed 0 bases at V and 2 bases at J, leaving 2 bases unmatched. CDR3 length: 15 amino acids. Per germline, CDR1 SGDLS and CDR2 YYNGEE. The CDR3 nucleotides read TGTGCCAGCAGCGTAGTGGGACAGGGTCAAGAGACCCAGTACTTC. Its protein product is CASSVVGQGQETQYF.

This clonotype has only a few counts. This chain links TRBV2 with TRBJ1-2; possibly TRBD1 for D (6 bases). The CDR3 runs to 13 residues. Trimming removed 4 bases at V and 8 bases at J, with 14 bases between. Germline lookup yields CDR1 SNHLY and CDR2 FYNNEI. The CDR3 coding sequence is TGTGCCAGCAGTGGACACCCCACAGGGGGCTACACCTTC. Residues: CASSGHPTGGYTF.